This is a list of T cell receptor beta chains from one sample in a study of blood T cells in healthy people across ages. TCRdb reprocessed the 5' RACE reads with MiXCR, giving one entry per CDR3 protein. The repertoire holds approximately 810,000 distinct CDR3 sequences, around 30% seen once, with 17% in the top ten. Sequenced material: blood. Source of these receptors: a woman aged 80 or over in good health. The CDR3 runs from the conserved cysteine through the conserved F or W. Fields, in order: V gene, J gene, clone size, D gene, CDR3 DNA, CDR3 protein. The D gene is left open where the match is weak. Clone size is stated in some rows and not others, as once, few, many or a class when expanded.

TRBV27	TRBJ1-5	-	-	TGTGCCAGCAGCTTACGGGGGAGTGGGCAGCCCCAGCATTTT	CASSLRGSGQPQHF
TRBV20-1	TRBJ1-1	-	-	TGCAGTGCTAGGGCCCGTGGAAGGAACACTGAAGCTTTCTTT	CSARARGRNTEAFF
TRBV5-5	TRBJ1-1	-	-	TGTGCCAGCAGCTGGGAGGGGCAGACTGAAGCTTTCTTT	CASSWEGQTEAFF
TRBV7-2	TRBJ1-1	-	TRBD1	TGTGCCAGCAGATCCGGACAGGGTGAAGCTTTCTTT	CASRSGQGEAFF
TRBV13	TRBJ2-4	-	TRBD2	TGTGCCAGCAGCCATACTAGCGGGGGAGCCAAAAACATTCAGTACTTC	CASSHTSGGAKNIQYF
TRBV20-1	TRBJ2-1	once	TRBD1	TGCAGTGCTTTCGACAGGGTGTCCTACAATGAGCAGTTCTTC	CSAFDRVSYNEQFF
TRBV5-1	TRBJ1-2	many	-	TGCGCCAGCAGCTTGATCGCAGGGTCGGATGGCTACACCTTC	CASSLIAGSDGYTF
TRBV4-1	TRBJ1-4	-	-	TGCGCCAGCAGCCTGGTGGACAGAACCAATGAAAAACTGTTTTTT	CASSLVDRTNEKLFF
TRBV7-2	TRBJ2-1	many	TRBD2	TGTGCCAGCAGCTTGGGGACTAGCAATGAGCAGTTCTTC	CASSLGTSNEQFF
TRBV7-8	TRBJ2-1	many	-	TGTGCCAGCAGCCGCAGGGGTATCTACAATGAGCAGTTCTTC	CASSRRGIYNEQFF
TRBV6-5	TRBJ2-3	many	TRBD2	TGTGCCAGCAGTTACTCGGGCGGGGGGGTAACTAGCACAGATACGCAGTATTTT	CASSYSGGGVTSTDTQYF
TRBV3-1	TRBJ2-1	many	-	TGCGCCAGCAGCCAAGGTCGATCCTACAATGAGCAGTTCTTC	CASSQGRSYNEQFF
TRBV6-2/TRBV6-3	TRBJ1-5	-	-	TGTGCCAGCAGTTTTGGGGGCGCTCCGTCTCAGCCCCAGCATTTT	CASSFGGAPSQPQHF
TRBV2	TRBJ2-5	few	-	TGTGCCAGCAGTGAAACAGGGTTAGAGACCCAGTACTTC	CASSETGLETQYF
TRBV7-2	TRBJ2-1	-	-	TGTGCCAGCAGCTCACCCCCTGGAGGGGGCGTACTCAATGAGCAGTTCTTC	CASSSPPGGGVLNEQFF
TRBV30	TRBJ1-6	-	TRBD1	TGTGCCTGGGACGAAACAGGGGGTAATTCACCCCTCCACTTT	CAWDETGGNSPLHF
TRBV20-1	TRBJ2-4	many	TRBD2	TGCAGTGCTAGACCAGGGACTAGCGGGGGTGACATTCAGTACTTC	CSARPGTSGGDIQYF
TRBV4-3	TRBJ2-5	many	TRBD1	TGCGCCAGCAGCCAAGGGGACAGGGGTGCAGAGACCCAGTACTTC	CASSQGDRGAETQYF